This T cell receptor (beta chain) appears in the sequencing data of a study of blood T cell repertoires in COVID-19. The germline V gene has CDR1 DFQATT and CDR2 SNEGSKA (reference sequence). The CDR3 is 11 residues long. V was trimmed by 1 base and J by 5 bases, leaving 5 bases between them. Clones were sequenced by immunoSEQ multiplex PCR, and TCRdb holds only the in-frame ones, with some missing. The sample lists about 81,000 clones; 60% to 80% were seen once. The chain combines TRBV20-1 with TRBJ1-1, with D unresolved. Sample: peripheral blood. This sequence was found in a woman between 45 and 60 years old with acute or convalescent COVID-19. CDR3 nucleotides: TGCAGTGCTAGAGTTCGGACTGAAGCTTTCTTT. This codes for CSARVRTEAFF.